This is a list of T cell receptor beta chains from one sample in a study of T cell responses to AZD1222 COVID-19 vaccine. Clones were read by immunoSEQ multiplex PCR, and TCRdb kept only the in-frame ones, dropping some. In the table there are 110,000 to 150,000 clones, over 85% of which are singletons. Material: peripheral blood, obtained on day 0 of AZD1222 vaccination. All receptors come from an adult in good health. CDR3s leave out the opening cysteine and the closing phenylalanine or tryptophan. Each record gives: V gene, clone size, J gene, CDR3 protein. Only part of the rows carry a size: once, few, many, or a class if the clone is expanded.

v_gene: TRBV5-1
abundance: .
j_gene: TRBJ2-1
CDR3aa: ASSLLSSGSYEQF

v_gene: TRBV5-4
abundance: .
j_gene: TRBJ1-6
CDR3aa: ASSLVSGNSPLH

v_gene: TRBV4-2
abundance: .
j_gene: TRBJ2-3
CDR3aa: ASSQEWLAGADTQY

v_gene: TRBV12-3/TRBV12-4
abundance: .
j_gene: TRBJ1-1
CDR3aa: AISTPLNTEAF

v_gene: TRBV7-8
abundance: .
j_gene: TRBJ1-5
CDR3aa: ASSPGQYSNQPQH

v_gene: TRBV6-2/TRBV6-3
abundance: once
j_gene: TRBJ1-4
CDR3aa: ASSPRDSGPNEKLF

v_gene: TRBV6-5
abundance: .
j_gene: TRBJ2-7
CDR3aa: ASSYSGSSYEQY

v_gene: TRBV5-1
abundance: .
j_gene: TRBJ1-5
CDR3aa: ASSWGDSHSNQPQH

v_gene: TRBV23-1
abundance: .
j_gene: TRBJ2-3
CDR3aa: ASSQTAGGPDTQY

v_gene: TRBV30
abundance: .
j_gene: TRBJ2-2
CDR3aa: AWSRASGSVNGELF

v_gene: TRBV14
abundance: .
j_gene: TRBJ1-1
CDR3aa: ASSQEPGNTEAF

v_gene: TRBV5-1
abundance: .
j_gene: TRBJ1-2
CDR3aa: ASRQGVEYGYT

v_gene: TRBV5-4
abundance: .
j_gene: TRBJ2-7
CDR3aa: ASSLEPESREQY

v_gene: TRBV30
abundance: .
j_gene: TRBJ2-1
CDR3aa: AWSGLAGDNEQF

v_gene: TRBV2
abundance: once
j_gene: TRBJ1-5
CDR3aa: ASSPMGETNQPQH

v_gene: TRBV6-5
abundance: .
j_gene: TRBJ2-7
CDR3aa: ASSYEPGHSYEQY

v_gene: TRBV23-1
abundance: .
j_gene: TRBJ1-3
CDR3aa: ASSRRDVDSGNTIY

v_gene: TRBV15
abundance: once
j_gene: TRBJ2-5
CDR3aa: ATSRVTGNQETQY

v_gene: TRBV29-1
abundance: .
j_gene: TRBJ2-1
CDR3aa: SSRREGGHNEQF

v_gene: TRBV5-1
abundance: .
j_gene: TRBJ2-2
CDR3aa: ASSLISGRASGELF

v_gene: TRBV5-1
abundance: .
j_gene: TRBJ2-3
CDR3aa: ASSPGVLAGGTDTQY

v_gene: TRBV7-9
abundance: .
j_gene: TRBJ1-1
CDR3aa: ASSLNWNTEAF

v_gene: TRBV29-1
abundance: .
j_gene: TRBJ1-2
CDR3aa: SVDSQADGYT

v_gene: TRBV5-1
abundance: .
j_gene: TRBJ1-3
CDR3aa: ASSLARGSGNTIY

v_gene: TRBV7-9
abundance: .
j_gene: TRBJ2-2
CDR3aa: ASSFWTSGRATGELF

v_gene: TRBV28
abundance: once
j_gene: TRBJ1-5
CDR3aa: ASSPAGNQPQH

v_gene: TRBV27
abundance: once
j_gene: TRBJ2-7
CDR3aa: ASSTGTGGDYEQY

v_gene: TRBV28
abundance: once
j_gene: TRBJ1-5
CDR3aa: ASSTRGAAGQSNQPQH

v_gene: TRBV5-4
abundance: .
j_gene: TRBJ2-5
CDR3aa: ASSLGLADPETQY

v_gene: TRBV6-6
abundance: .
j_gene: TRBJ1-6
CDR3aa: ASSYGGRANSPLH

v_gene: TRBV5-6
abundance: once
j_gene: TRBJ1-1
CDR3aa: ASSFNTGNTEAF

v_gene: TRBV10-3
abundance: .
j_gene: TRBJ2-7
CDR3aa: AISWSSYEQY

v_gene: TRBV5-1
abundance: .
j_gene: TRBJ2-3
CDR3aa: ASRWDSNTDTQY

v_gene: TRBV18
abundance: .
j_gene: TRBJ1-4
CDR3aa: ASSRLSTNEKLF

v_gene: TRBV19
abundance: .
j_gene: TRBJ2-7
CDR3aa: ASSSRDTLEQY

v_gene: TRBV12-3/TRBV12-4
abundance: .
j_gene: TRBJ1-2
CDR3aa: ASSFSDSDGYT

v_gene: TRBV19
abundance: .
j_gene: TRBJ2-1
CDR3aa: ASSLPAATYNEQF

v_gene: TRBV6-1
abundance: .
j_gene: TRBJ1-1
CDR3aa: ASSELFEAF

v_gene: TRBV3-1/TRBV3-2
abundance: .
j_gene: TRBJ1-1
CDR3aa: ASSQEIGTEAF

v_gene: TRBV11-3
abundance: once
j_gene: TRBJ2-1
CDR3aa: ASSLVGSSYNEQF

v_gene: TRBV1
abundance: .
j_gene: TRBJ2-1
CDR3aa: TSTGPLSSYNEQF

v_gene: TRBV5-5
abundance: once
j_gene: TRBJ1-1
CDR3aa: ASSLGAGNTEAF

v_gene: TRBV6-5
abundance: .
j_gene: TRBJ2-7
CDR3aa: ASSYSDRTYEQY

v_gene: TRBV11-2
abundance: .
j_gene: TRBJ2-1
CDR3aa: ASSLDLRSNEQF

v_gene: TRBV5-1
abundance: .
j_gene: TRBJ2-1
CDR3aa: ASSLSLGPSAEQF

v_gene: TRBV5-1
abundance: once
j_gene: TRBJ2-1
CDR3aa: ASNRQGARNEQF

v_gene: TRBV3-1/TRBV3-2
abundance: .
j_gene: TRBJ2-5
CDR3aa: ASSRQETQY

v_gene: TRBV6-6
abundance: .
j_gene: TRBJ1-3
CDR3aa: ASSSVTGGYEVV

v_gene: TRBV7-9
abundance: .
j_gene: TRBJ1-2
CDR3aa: ASSRDSNYGYT

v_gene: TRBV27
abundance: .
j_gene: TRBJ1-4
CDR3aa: ASSRGTHFEANEKLF

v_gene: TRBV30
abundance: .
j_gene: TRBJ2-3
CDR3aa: AWTGLSTDTQY

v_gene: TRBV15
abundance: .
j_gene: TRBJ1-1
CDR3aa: ATSGDRANTEAF

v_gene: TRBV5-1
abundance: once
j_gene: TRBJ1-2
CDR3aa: ASSLSQGAVGYT

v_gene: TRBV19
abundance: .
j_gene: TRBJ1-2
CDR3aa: ASAPGQGDIFYGYT

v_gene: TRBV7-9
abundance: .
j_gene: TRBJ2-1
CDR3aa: ASSLPLYRTYNEQF

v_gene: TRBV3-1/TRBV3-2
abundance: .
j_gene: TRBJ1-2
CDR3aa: ASSFGQGRGYT

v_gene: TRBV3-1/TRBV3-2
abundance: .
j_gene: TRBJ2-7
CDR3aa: ASSHNYEQY

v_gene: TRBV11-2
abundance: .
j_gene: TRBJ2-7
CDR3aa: ASSMDRGSSEQY

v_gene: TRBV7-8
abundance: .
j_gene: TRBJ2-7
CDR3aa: ASSLAPGEYEQY

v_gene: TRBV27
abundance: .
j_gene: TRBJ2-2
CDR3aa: ASGTSERFETGELF